These T cell receptor beta chains were read from a single sample in a study of regulatory T cells in long-lasting Graves disease. TCRdb reprocessed the multiplex PCR reads via MiXCR and lists one record per CDR3 protein. The repertoire consists of roughly 420,000 distinct CDR3 sequences, with roughly 15% occurring once and the leading ten covering approximately 12%. In addition, the sample was reused for a study of T cells in Graves' hyperthyroidism and ophthalmopathy.

Sequences were derived from peripheral blood mononuclear cells (PBMCs), sampled at new diagnosis, from a patient treated with antithyroid drugs. Source of these receptors: a woman under 40 with Graves disease. CDR3s include the opening cysteine and the closing phenylalanine or tryptophan. Each record gives: V gene, J gene, D gene, clone size, CDR3 DNA, CDR3 protein. The D gene is left open where the match is weak. Not all rows give a size; the values are once, few, many and, for expanded clones, a class.

>TRBV13|TRBJ2-3|NA|many
TGTGCCAGCAGCTTCTTCAGGGAAACAGATACGCAGTATTTT
CASSFFRETDTQYF
>TRBV20-1|TRBJ2-1|NA|many
TGCAGTGCTAGAGTGCGGGACCCCTACAATGAGCAGTTCTTC
CSARVRDPYNEQFF
>TRBV3-1|TRBJ2-1|TRBD2|few
TGTGCCAGCAGCCTTCTAAGCGGGAGCTCCTACAATGAGCAGTTCTTC
CASSLLSGSSYNEQFF
>TRBV20-1|TRBJ1-3|NA|few
TGCAGTGCCTTCAATACCGTCTCTGGAAACACCATATATTTT
CSAFNTVSGNTIYF
>TRBV19|TRBJ2-2|TRBD2|few
TGTGCCAGTAGTATAGACCCATCTGGACTAGCGGGAGGGGAGCTGTTTTTT
CASSIDPSGLAGGELFF
>TRBV6-1|TRBJ1-5|NA|NA
TGTGCCAGCAGTGACAGAAGTCGCAATCAGCCCCAGCATTTT
CASSDRSRNQPQHF
>TRBV18|TRBJ1-1|NA|many
TGTGCCAGCTCACCAAAGGACAGACAGAACACTGAAGCTTTCTTT
CASSPKDRQNTEAFF
>TRBV28|TRBJ2-3|NA|many
TGTGCCAGCTCCCCGGGGACCGGGGAAACGACGCAGTATTTT
CASSPGTGETTQYF
>TRBV6-1|TRBJ2-4|NA|few
TGTGCCAGCAGTCCACGACACGGGGGTGTTGTCAAAAACATTCAGTACTTC
CASSPRHGGVVKNIQYF
>TRBV11-2|TRBJ2-7|TRBD1|many
TGTGCCAGCAGCCTCCGCGCGAGGACAGGGTTTTCCCGAGGATCCTACGAGCAGTACTTC
CASSLRARTGFSRGSYEQYF
>TRBV20-1|TRBJ1-4|NA|many
TGCAGTGCTCCTCACGGAGAAAAACTGTTTTTT
CSAPHGEKLFF
>TRBV18|TRBJ2-7|NA|many
TGTGCCAGCTCTAACTACGACCGGGACAACTCCTACGAGCAGTACTTC
CASSNYDRDNSYEQYF
>TRBV5-1|TRBJ2-3|TRBD1|many
TGCGCCAGCAGATCTACCGGGACAGCCAGCACAGATACGCAGTATTTT
CASRSTGTASTDTQYF
>TRBV7-7|TRBJ1-1|NA|many
TGTGCTAGCAGCCGAGGGGAGAACACTGAAGCTTTCTTT
CASSRGENTEAFF
>TRBV27|TRBJ2-2|NA|many
TGTGCCAGCAGTTTCAAGAGCGGCGGAGCGAACACCGGGGAGCTGTTTTTT
CASSFKSGGANTGELFF
>TRBV3-1|TRBJ1-1|NA|many
TGTGCCAGCAGTCTTCAAGGGAGAAAGAACACTGAAGCTTTCTTT
CASSLQGRKNTEAFF
>TRBV7-9|TRBJ2-7|NA|many
TGTGCCAGCAGCCCCGCCACAGGTAGGGCCTACGAGCAGTACTTC
CASSPATGRAYEQYF
>TRBV2|TRBJ1-4|NA|many
TGTGCCAGCAGACTCAGGGGAGGAGATGAAAAACTGTTTTTT
CASRLRGGDEKLFF
>TRBV28|TRBJ2-7|NA|many
TGTGCCAGCAGTTCAGGGGTCTGGACCTACGAGCAGTACTTC
CASSSGVWTYEQYF
>TRBV9|TRBJ2-1|TRBD2|many
TGTGCCAGCAGCGCTGAGAGGCTAGCGGGATCGGATGAGCAGTTCTTC
CASSAERLAGSDEQFF
>TRBV10-2|TRBJ1-3|NA|NA
TGCGCCAGCAGTGATGCTTCTGGAAACACCATATATTTT
CASSDASGNTIYF
>TRBV20-1|TRBJ1-3|NA|many
TGCAGTGCTAGAGATCCCCTGTACAGGGATCCGGGTACCCGCTCTGGAAACACCATATATTTT
CSARDPLYRDPGTRSGNTIYF